The next 26 T cell receptor beta chains were all read from a single sample in a study of blood T cells in healthy people across ages (dated by TCRdb to about 2015). The protocol used for the library was 5' RACE. This sample was sequenced with an Illumina HiSeq 2500. A second PCR of about 7 to 12 cycles was performed with a sample-barcoded 5' primer and a J-beta primer mix. In TCRdb, the public reads were trimmed at Q25 with fastp and aligned with MiXCR, with productive beta chains retained. Every entry covers one CDR3 protein and lists the most common genes and DNA from its rows. The sample profile shows 1.5 million to 2 million distinct CDR3 sequences; roughly 50% of them were found once. Over 2% of the sample belongs to the ten largest clones. The sequencing input was blood. These receptor sequences come from a middle-aged woman in good health.

The chain has TRBV5-1 and TRBJ2-7; TRBD1 matches at 8 bases. The ends lost 0 bases at V and 0 bases at J; junction bases unmatched: 5. Germline CDR1 is SGHRS and CDR2 is YFSETQ. The CDR3 runs 16 residues. CDR3 nucleotides: TGCGCCAGCAGCTTGGGGGGGACAGGCTTCTCCTACGAGCAGTACTTC. Translation gives CASSLGGTGFSYEQYF.

V usage is TRBV4-1 and J usage is TRBJ2-3; 7 nucleotides agree with TRBD1. Germline loops: CDR1 MGHRA, CDR2 YSYEKL. The CDR3 runs to 13 residues. Germline trimming cut 3 bases from V and 4 bases from J; bases unmatched to any gene: 1. In nucleotides, the CDR3 is TGCGCCAGCAGCCACCAGGGGGCAGATACGCAGTATTTT. It specifies CASSHQGADTQYF.

The chain recombines TRBV20-1 with TRBJ2-5; 16 bases fit TRBD2. The length of the CDR3 is 17 residues. Germline V gives CDR1 DFQATT, CDR2 SNEGSKA (reference sequence). V lost 6 bases, J lost 4 bases, and 11 bases stayed unmatched. CDR3: CSAAGTSGGAFGETQYF. The CDR3 DNA is TGCAGTGCCGCCGGGACTAGCGGGGGGGCCTTCGGAGAGACCCAGTACTTC.

This clonotype has just a few counts. In DNA form, the CDR3 reads TGTGCCAGCACCCCGGGGGGTATCGCTAGCTCCTACGAGCAGTACTTC. The encoded protein is CASTPGGIASSYEQYF. This chain joins TRBV6-6 and TRBJ2-7; 7 nucleotides agree with TRBD2. V shed 7 bases and J 0 bases; nucleotides not matched to a gene: 12. CDR1 and CDR2 (germline): MNHNY, SVGAGI (reference sequence). The CDR3 spans 16 residues.

The chain carries TRBV4-3 and TRBJ1-6, with D unclear. Trimming took off 0 bases at V and 5 bases at J, with 14 bases between the two ends. CDR1 is LGHNA and CDR2 is YSLEER in the germline V gene. This CDR3 spans 17 amino acids. CDR3 in amino acids: CASSQEDLAGDNSPLHF. The CDR3 nucleotides read TGCGCCAGCAGCCAAGAGGATTTAGCGGGCGATAATTCACCCCTCCACTTT.

This clonotype was seen a few times. The chain has TRBV4-3 and TRBJ2-5; TRBD1 aligns across 7 bases. Per germline, CDR1 LGHNA and CDR2 YSLEER. The junction had 6 bases not matched to a gene; V was cut back by 0 bases and J by 2 bases. This CDR3 spans 16 amino acids. CDR3 nucleotide sequence: TGCGCCAGCAGCCAAGATCTCTGGGACAGTCAAGAGACCCAGTACTTC. It is translated as CASSQDLWDSQETQYF.

The chain has TRBV20-1 and TRBJ1-6; 8 bases fit TRBD1. The CDR3 spans 14 residues. V gave up 2 bases and J gave up 10 bases; unmatched junction bases: 7. CDR1 and CDR2 from the germline V gene are DFQATT and SNEGSKA (reference sequence). CDR3 in DNA: TGCAGTGCTAGAAGGACAGGGCTGAGATCACCCCTCCACTTT. Protein sequence: CSARRTGLRSPLHF.

The chain employs TRBV7-2 and TRBJ2-1; perhaps TRBD1 as D (6 bases). V was pared by 7 bases and J by 9 bases, with 22 bases between. The CDR3 spans 15 residues. Germline V CDR1 and CDR2: SGHTA, FQGNSA. This CDR3 is CASTFGGTGSIEQFF. The CDR3 region has the DNA TGTGCCAGCACCTTTGGGGGCACAGGGTCGATTGAGCAGTTCTTC.

To note about this clonotype: A junction end diverges from the germline sequence, so it may reflect a read error. The chain carries TRBV7-9 and TRBJ2-7; the match to TRBD2 covers 8 bases. This CDR3 contains 15 residues. Germline V gene sequence: CDR1 SEHNR, CDR2 FQNEAQ (reference sequence). CDR3 nucleotide sequence: TGTGCCAGCAGCTTAGTTGGAGCGGGGGATTACGGGCAGTACTTC. Translating gives CASSLVGAGDYGQYF.

This rearrangement joins TRBV9 to TRBJ2-4; D is ambiguous. The J call is doubtful: the DNA matches TRBJ2-5 better. Germline-derived CDR1 and CDR2 are SGDLS and YYNGEE. The CDR3 has 15 residues. In nucleotides, the CDR3 is TGTGCCAGCAGCCCTACTTCGACACAACAAGAGACCCAGTACTTC. Encoded protein: CASSPTSTQQETQYF.

The V gene is TRBV6-5, the J gene TRBJ1-2; tentatively, D is TRBD1 (5 bases). This CDR3 is 13 amino acids long. Germline CDR1 reads MNHEY; CDR2 reads SVGAGI. Between the trimmed V and J ends, which lost 5 bases and 0 bases, there was a span of 7 bases. The CDR3 DNA follows: TGTGCCAGCAGTGACAGTCCTAACTATGGCTACACCTTC. Translation: CASSDSPNYGYTF.

The chain has TRBV20-1 and TRBJ1-6; D gene ambiguous. Per the germline V gene, CDR1 is DFQATT and CDR2 is SNEGSKA (reference sequence). The CDR3 runs 15 residues. V lost 0 bases and J lost 7, with 13 bases in between. CDR3 coding DNA: TGCAGTGCTAGAGAAGGTGGAGTCGGGAATTCACCCCTCCACTTT. It is translated as CSAREGGVGNSPLHF.

The J gene is TRBJ1-2, the V gene TRBV7-2, with D possibly being TRBD1 (5 bases). The CDR3 is 14 residues long. Trimming shortened V by 0 bases and J by 6 bases, and 11 bases separated the two germline ends. Germline V gives CDR1 SGHTA, CDR2 FQGNSA. This CDR3 is CASSLAGVFNGYTF. As DNA, the CDR3 is TGTGCCAGCAGCTTAGCGGGGGTTTTTAATGGCTACACCTTC.

This chain uses TRBV6-4 with TRBJ1-6; D is uncertain. The CDR3 has 13 residues. V was clipped by 5 bases and J by 10 bases, with 12 bases between them. Germline V gives CDR1 MRHNA, CDR2 SNTAGT. CDR3 amino acids: CASSQDGYSPLHF. CDR3 DNA sequence: TGTGCCAGCAGTCAGGATGGCTACTCACCCCTCCACTTT.

The rearrangement joins TRBV5-1 to TRBJ2-1; 8 nucleotides align to TRBD2. The CDR3 runs to 17 residues. The ends lost 4 bases at V and 2 bases at J; junction bases unmatched: 11. The germline CDR1 and CDR2 sequences are SGHRS and YFSETQ. For the CDR3, the DNA is TGCGCCAGCAGCCCCAACTCAGCGGGGGCGACCTACAATGAGCAGTTCTTC. Translated, it gives CASSPNSAGATYNEQFF.

The sample holds one count of this clonotype. The chain carries TRBV6-1 and TRBJ2-7, with D possibly matching TRBD2 (6 bases). The J call may be faulty, since TRBJ2-5 better matches the DNA end. CDR1 MNHNS and CDR2 SASEGT come from the germline V gene. CDR3 length equals 15 residues. CDR3 amino acids: CATRRGDHKMETQYF. As DNA, the CDR3 is TGTGCCACCCGGCGGGGAGACCACAAGATGGAGACCCAGTACTTC.

The genes are TRBV6-5 and TRBJ2-1; a possible D gene is TRBD2 (6 bases). Looked up from germline, CDR1 is MNHEY and CDR2 is SVGAGI. V shed 6 bases and J shed 6 bases, with 21 bases lying between them. The CDR3 consists of 16 residues. The CDR3 DNA reads TGTGCCAGCAGACAACGAACCGGGACTCGAATCAATGAGCAGTTCTTC. This gives the protein CASRQRTGTRINEQFF.

The chain couples TRBV27 to TRBJ2-7; the D is unclear. Germline lookup yields CDR1 MNHEY and CDR2 SMNVEV (reference sequence). With 4 bases removed from V and 6 bases from J, the gap between germline ends came to 10 bases. This CDR3 is 12 amino acids long. In DNA form, the CDR3 reads TGTGCCAGCAGTTCAAAAGGGTCCGAGCAGTACTTC. This sequence encodes CASSSKGSEQYF.

This chain links TRBV3-1 with TRBJ1-2; D remains unclear. The V end lost 0 bases, the J end lost 0 bases, and 8 bases lay between the germline ends. Germline CDR1 LGHDT, CDR2 YNNKEL (reference sequence). This CDR3 has 15 amino acids. CDR3 amino acids: CASSQETRANYGYTF. CDR3 nucleotides: TGTGCCAGCAGCCAAGAGACCAGAGCTAACTATGGCTACACCTTC. The whole variable domain, remainder taken from reference TRBV3-1 and TRBJ1-2, is DTAVSQTPKYLVTQMGNDKSIKCEQNLGHDTMYWYKQDSKKFLKIMFSYNNKELIINETVPNRFSPKSPDKAHLNLHINSLELGDSAVYFCASSQETRANYGYTFGSGTRLTVV.

The chain uses TRBV19 and TRBJ2-6; unclear D gene. Germline V gene data show CDR1 as LNHDA and CDR2 as SQIVND (reference sequence). This CDR3 is built from 15 residues. V lost 3 bases, J lost 4 bases, and 10 bases lay in between. This CDR3 is CASSIVGVGANVLTF. CDR3 nucleotides: TGTGCCAGTAGTATCGTTGGGGTCGGGGCCAACGTCCTGACTTTC.

The genes are TRBV6-6 and TRBJ2-1, with TRBD2 as a possible D gene (5 bases). V was pared by 5 bases and J by 4 bases, with 12 bases between. The CDR3 is made up of 14 amino acids. Germline loops: CDR1 MNHNY, CDR2 SVGAGI (reference sequence). CDR3 nucleotide sequence: TGTGCCAGCAGTCGGGATCCCGGATACAATGAGCAGTTCTTC. This gives the protein CASSRDPGYNEQFF.

Worth noting for this clonotype: A junction boundary mismatches the germline segment, possibly from a read error. The rearrangement joins TRBV6-5 to TRBJ2-5; D possibly matches TRBD1 or TRBD2 (5 bases each). Per the germline V gene, CDR1 is MNHEY and CDR2 is SVGAGI. CDR3 size: 15 residues. The CDR3 DNA is TGTACCAGCAGTTATCGGGGCGCGTGGCAAGAGACCCAGTACTTC. Translated: CTSSYRGAWQETQYF.

The chain links TRBV20-1 to TRBJ1-1; a possible D gene is TRBD1 (6 bases). Germline V gene sequence: CDR1 DFQATT, CDR2 SNEGSKA (reference sequence). The V and J ends lost 5 bases and 5 bases respectively, with 15 bases between them. The CDR3 totals 13 residues. The CDR3, as DNA: TGCAGTGCTCTCCACAGGGAGCGAACTGAAGCTTTCTTT. Protein sequence: CSALHRERTEAFF.

The V and J genes are TRBV7-2 and TRBJ1-4, with 10 bases fitting TRBD1. Germline CDR1 and CDR2: SGHTA and FQGNSA. The J segment lost 6 bases and the V segment lost 5 bases, leaving 0 bases of the junction unmatched. This CDR3 spans 13 amino acids. CDR3 residues: CASSGQGDEKLFF. CDR3 coding DNA: TGTGCCAGCAGCGGACAGGGGGATGAAAAACTGTTTTTT.

The chain is built from TRBV11-1 and TRBJ2-1; maybe TRBD1 (6 bases). The CDR3 runs 20 residues. The germline V and J ends were trimmed by 1 base and 0 bases, with 22 bases remaining between them. Germline V gives CDR1 SGHAT, CDR2 FQDESV (reference sequence). The CDR3, as DNA: TGTGCCAGCAGCTTAGATGGGACACGCCACCCTCGAAGCTCCTACAATGAGCAGTTCTTC. Protein sequence: CASSLDGTRHPRSSYNEQFF.

This clonotype was seen at least ten times. The CDR3 DNA reads TGCGCCAGCAGCTTTAGTGAAGAGACCCAGTACTTC. It translates to CASSFSEETQYF. The chain is built from TRBV5-1 and TRBJ2-5; D gene ambiguous. Trimming stripped 2 bases from V and 3 bases from J, with 5 bases between. This CDR3 comprises 12 residues. Per germline, CDR1 SGHRS and CDR2 YFSETQ.